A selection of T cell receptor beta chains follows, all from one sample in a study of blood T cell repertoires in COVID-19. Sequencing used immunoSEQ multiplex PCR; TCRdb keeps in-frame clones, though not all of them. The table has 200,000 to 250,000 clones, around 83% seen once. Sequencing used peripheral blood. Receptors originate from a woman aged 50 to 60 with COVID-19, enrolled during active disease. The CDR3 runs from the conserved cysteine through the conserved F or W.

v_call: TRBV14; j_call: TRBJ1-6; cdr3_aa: CASSQGGRYNSPLHF
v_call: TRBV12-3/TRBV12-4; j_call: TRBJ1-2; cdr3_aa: CASSFGAGYTF
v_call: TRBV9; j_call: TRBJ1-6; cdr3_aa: CASGREGKNSPLHF
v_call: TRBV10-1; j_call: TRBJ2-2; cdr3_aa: CASSERAGVHTGELFF
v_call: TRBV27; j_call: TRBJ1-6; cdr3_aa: CASRRASRSSPLHF
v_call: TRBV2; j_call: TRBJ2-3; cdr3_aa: CASMRLAGPDTQYF
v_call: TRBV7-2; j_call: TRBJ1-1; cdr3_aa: CASSLDSGVGTEAFF
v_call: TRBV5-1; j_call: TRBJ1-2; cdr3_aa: CASRDRTNYGYTF
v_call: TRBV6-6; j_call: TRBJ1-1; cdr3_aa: CASTPPGLQGGTEAFF
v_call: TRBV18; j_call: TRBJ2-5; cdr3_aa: CASSSYRDRGQETQYF
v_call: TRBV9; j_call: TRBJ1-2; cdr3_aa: CASSLGQGLNYGYTF
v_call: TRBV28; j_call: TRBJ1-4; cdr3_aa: CASSSQQGVFEKLFF
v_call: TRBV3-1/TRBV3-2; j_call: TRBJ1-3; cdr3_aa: CASSRQGFGNTIYF
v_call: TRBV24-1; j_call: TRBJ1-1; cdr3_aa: CATSDPQARGAFF
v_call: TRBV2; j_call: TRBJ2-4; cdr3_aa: CASSSSAMLAKNIQYF
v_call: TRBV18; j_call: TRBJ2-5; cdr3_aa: CASSPAYGAGGISKTQYF
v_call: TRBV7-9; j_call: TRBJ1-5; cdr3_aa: CASSLGASSNQPQHF
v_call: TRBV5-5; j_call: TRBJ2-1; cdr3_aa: CASSLDRGRNEQFF
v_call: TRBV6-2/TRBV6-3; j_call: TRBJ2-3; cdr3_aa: CASSWGGRGPDTQYF
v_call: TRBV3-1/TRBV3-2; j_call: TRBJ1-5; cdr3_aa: CASSQGRGNQPQHF
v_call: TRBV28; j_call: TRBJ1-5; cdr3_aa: CASSPAGGQLSNQPQHF
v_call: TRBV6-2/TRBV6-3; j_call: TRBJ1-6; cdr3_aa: CASSFPGTLGWTPLHF
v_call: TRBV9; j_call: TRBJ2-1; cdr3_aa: CASSPRGLAGGREQFF
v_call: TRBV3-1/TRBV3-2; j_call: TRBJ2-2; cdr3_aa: CASSQEGLEGGELFF
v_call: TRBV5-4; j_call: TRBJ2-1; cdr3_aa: CASSLNRGRTYNEQFF
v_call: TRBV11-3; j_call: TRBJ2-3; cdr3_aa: CASSGTRGLGGTDTQYF
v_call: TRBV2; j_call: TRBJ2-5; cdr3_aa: CASLGTEETQYF
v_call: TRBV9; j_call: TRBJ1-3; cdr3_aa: CASTLGGSGNTIYF
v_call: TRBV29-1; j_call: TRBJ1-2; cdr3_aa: CSVIKQAPYGYTF
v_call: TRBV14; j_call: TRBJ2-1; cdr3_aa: CASSQDRGKQFF
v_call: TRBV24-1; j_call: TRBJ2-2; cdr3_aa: CATSDRGTGSRELFF
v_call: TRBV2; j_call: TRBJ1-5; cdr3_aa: CASRGGTGMNQPQHF
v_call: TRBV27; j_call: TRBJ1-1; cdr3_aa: CASRRDRVWVTEAFF
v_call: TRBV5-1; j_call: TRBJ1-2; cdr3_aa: CASSLDDRTNYGYTF
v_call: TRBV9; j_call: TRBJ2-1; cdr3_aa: CASSPLHSGGIYNEQFF
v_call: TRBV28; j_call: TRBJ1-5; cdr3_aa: CASSPVGLNQPQHF
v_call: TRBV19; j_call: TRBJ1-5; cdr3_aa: CASSTSRGDQPQHF
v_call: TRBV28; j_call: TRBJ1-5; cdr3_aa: CASSGSGGSNQPQHF
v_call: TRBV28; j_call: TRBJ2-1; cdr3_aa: CASSLPGTWNEQFF
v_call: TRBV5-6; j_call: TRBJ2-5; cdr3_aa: CASSLSLGRRSETQYF
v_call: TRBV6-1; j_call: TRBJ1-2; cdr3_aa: CASSELGGRKRGYTF
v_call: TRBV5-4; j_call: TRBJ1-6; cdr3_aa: CASSQTQVNSPLHF
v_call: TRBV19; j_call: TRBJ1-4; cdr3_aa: CASSLREGSGEKLFF
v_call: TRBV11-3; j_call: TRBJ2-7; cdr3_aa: CASSYRTSGGRSTYEQYF
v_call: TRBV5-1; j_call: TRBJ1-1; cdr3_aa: CASSTTGLMNTEAFF
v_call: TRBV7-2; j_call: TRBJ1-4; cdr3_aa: CASSFVPSGGAREKLFF
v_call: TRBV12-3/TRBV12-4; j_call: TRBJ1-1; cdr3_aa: CASSQRGNTEAFF
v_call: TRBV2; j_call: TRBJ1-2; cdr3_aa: CASSLDRLPIYGYTF
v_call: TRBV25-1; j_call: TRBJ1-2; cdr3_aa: CASKGQGHASYTF
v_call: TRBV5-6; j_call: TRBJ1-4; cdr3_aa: CASSPQGSPNEKLFF
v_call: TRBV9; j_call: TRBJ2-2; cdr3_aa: CASSVVAEITGELFF
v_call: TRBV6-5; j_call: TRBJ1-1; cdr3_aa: CASSYSVSVMNTEAFF